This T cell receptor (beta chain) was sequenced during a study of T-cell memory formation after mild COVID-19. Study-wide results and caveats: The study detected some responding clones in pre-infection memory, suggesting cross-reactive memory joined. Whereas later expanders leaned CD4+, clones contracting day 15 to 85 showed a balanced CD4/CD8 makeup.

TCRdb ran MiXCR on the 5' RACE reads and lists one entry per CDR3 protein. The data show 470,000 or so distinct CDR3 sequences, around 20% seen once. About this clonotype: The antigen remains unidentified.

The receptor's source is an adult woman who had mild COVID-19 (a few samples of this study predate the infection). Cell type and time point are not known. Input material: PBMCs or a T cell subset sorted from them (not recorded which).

The CDR3 region is CASSFGTSGPDTQYF. The CDR3 DNA follows: TGTGCCAGCAGCTTCGGGACTAGCGGGCCCGATACGCAGTATTTT. The chain links TRBV11-2 to TRBJ2-3; 12 nucleotides match TRBD2. Germline V gene lookup returns CDR1 SGHAT and CDR2 FQNNGV. V dropped 3 bases and J dropped 6; count of bases not matched to a gene: 4. The CDR3 covers 15 residues.